The next 11 T cell receptor beta chains were all read from a single sample in a study of T cell repertoires in cytomegalovirus infection. TCRdb recomputed calls from the reads with MiXCR, one row per CDR3 protein. In the table there are some 680,000 distinct CDR3 sequences, 35% of which are singletons. Material for sequencing was PBMCs. The receptors come from a human donor in good health (CMV status not recorded). Some clones in this sample may be carry-over from other donors' samples.

This clonotype turned up a few times. The rearrangement uses TRBV9 and TRBJ2-2; 7 bases are a match to TRBD2. The CDR3 length is 17 residues. The germline gives CDR1 SGDLS, CDR2 YYNGEE. V trimming: 4 bases; J trimming: 0 bases; junction bases outside the gene matches: 9. The CDR3 protein is CASSFRAGQPNTGELFF. DNA of the CDR3: TGTGCCAGCAGCTTCCGAGCGGGGCAACCGAACACCGGGGAGCTGTTTTTT.

This clonotype was observed a few times. V and J are TRBV7-9 and TRBJ2-7, with TRBD1 matching over 7 bases. Trimming cost V 8 bases and J 2 bases; bases outside gene matches: 9. This CDR3 is built from 14 residues. Per germline, CDR1 SEHNR and CDR2 FQNEAQ (reference sequence). The CDR3 coding sequence is TGTGCCAGCGGCTACAGGGGCAATGCCTACGAGCAGTACTTC. This translates into CASGYRGNAYEQYF.

The rearrangement joins TRBV6-5 to TRBJ1-5; D remains ambiguous. Germline V CDR1 and CDR2: MNHEY, SVGAGI. The CDR3 is 16 residues long. V dropped 0 bases and J dropped 3 bases, with 12 bases sitting between them. The CDR3 is CASSYSGPGLNQPQHF. The CDR3 bases are TGTGCCAGCAGTTACTCTGGGCCGGGCCTCAATCAGCCCCAGCATTTT.

This chain links TRBV2 with TRBJ1-4; no firm D call. In germline, CDR1 is SNHLY, CDR2 FYNNEI. This CDR3 contains 14 residues. The V and J ends lost 8 bases and 11 bases respectively, with 21 bases between them. CDR3 sequence: CASQRTVEGRKLFF. CDR3 DNA sequence: TGTGCCAGCCAGCGGACTGTTGAGGGTCGGAAACTGTTTTTT.

Here the CDR3 DNA reads TGTGCCAGCAGCCAAGGGGGTTTAGCGGGAGGCACAGATACGCAGTATTTT. It encodes CASSQGGLAGGTDTQYF. V is TRBV4-2 and J is TRBJ2-3, with TRBD2 matching 9 bases. The J segment lost 1 base and the V segment lost 1 base, leaving 6 bases of the junction unmatched. Germline CDR1 and CDR2: LGHNA and YNFKEQ. This CDR3 is built from 17 residues.

This clonotype has more than one count but fewer than ten. This chain uses TRBV20-1 with TRBJ2-2, with D tentatively TRBD1 (7 bases). Trimming removed 1 base at V and 0 bases at J, with 18 bases between. CDR1 is DFQATT and CDR2 is SNEGSKA in the germline V gene (reference sequence). The CDR3 has 18 amino acids. The CDR3: CSARGLEGARANTGELFF. CDR3 DNA: TGCAGTGCTAGAGGCCTGGAGGGGGCACGCGCGAACACCGGGGAGCTGTTTTTT.

In regard to this clonotype: This clone may be a read error of a much larger clone one base away. The CDR3, as DNA: TGTGCCAGCAGCATGCTTTCCGTAGCCTACGAGCAGTACTTC. Encoded protein: CASSMLSVAYEQYF. The genes are TRBV7-2 and TRBJ2-7; D not certain. The CDR3 loop spans 14 amino acids. V was shortened by 5 bases and J by 2 bases, with 13 bases between the two germline ends. Germline V lookup: CDR1 SGHTA, CDR2 FQGNSA.

In its sample, this clonotype was seen a few times. The chain is built from TRBV5-4 and TRBJ2-7; 7 nucleotides line up with TRBD2. The CDR3 runs 16 residues. Trimming removed 3 bases from V and 5 bases from J; junction bases left unmatched: 14. CDR1 and CDR2 from the germline V gene are SGHNT and YYREEE (reference sequence). The CDR3 sequence: CASSSGLGGVTNEQYF. For the CDR3, the DNA is TGTGCCAGCAGCTCGGGACTGGGAGGGGTAACCAACGAGCAGTACTTC.

Concerning this clonotype itself: A much larger clonotype is one base distant, so this may be a read error. Here the CDR3 DNA reads TGTGCCAGCAGCTTTCTTGGCGTCGTGAAAGGGTTCGGTGAGCAGTTCTTC. Translation gives CASSFLGVVKGFGEQFF. The J gene is TRBJ2-1, the V gene TRBV7-2; D gene ambiguous. The length of the CDR3 is 17 residues. With 3 bases removed from V and 9 bases from J, the gap between germline ends came to 24 bases. CDR1 and CDR2 from the germline V gene are SGHTA and FQGNSA.

As regards this clonotype: The germline gene is not matched at one end of the junction; a read error may be the cause. The chain combines TRBV20-1 with TRBJ2-3, with a tentative D call TRBD2 (5 bases). The CDR3 spans 18 residues. Germline-derived CDR1 and CDR2 are DFQATT and SNEGSKA (reference sequence). The CDR3, as DNA: TGCAGTGCTCCGAAGAGTCCGGGTTTCTTTTCTAGCACAGATAAGCAGTATTTT. It specifies CSAPKSPGFFSSTDKQYF.

The chain carries TRBV19 and TRBJ1-5; D uncertain. The CDR3 loop spans 16 amino acids. The V and J ends lost 5 bases and 9 bases respectively, with 23 bases between them. Germline V gives CDR1 LNHDA, CDR2 SQIVND (reference sequence). CDR3 DNA: TGTGCCAGTAGTCACCTTCGGAGACTGGCCGAGGGGCCCCAGCATTTT. It specifies CASSHLRRLAEGPQHF.